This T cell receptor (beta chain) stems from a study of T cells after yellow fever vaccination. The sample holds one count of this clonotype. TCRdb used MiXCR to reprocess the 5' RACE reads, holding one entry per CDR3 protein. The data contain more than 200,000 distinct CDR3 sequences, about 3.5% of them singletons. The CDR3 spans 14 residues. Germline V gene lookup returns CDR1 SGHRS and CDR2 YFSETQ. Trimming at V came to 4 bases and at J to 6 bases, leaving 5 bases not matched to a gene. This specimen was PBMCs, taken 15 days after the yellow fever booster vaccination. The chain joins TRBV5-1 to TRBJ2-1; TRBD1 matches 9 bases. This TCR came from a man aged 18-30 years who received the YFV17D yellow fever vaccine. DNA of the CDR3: TGCGCCAGCAGCCTCCAGACAGGGGGCAATGAGCAGTTCTTC. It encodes CASSLQTGGNEQFF.